These T cell receptor beta chains were read from a single sample in a study of T cell responses to AZD1222 COVID-19 vaccine. Assay: immunoSEQ multiplex PCR; the TCRdb copy retains only in-frame clones and omits some. The sample carries around 140,000 clones, around 84% recorded once. Source: peripheral blood, taken 28 days after the second AZD1222 dose. Receptors were obtained from an adult who received the AZD1222 COVID-19 vaccine. Each CDR3 is given with its conserved first and last residue. The D gene is left open where the match is weak. Rows may omit the clone size; those that give it use once, few, many or a size class.

CDR3aa,CDR3nt,len,v_gene,d_gene,j_gene,abundance
CASSHSGGGADTQYF,TGCGCCAGCAGCCATAGCGGGGGGGGAGCAGATACGCAGTATTTT,15,TRBV5-1,TRBD2,TRBJ2-3,NA
CASSSQQGNEQFF,TGTGCCAGCAGCTCTCAACAGGGGAATGAGCAGTTCTTC,13,TRBV7-2,TRBD1,TRBJ2-1,NA
CATRRQGVANYGYTF,TGTGCCACCCGCCGACAGGGGGTCGCTAACTATGGCTACACCTTC,15,TRBV15,TRBD1,TRBJ1-2,NA
CASSRAGGSQPQHF,TGTGCCAGTAGTAGGGCAGGGGGAAGTCAGCCCCAGCATTTT,14,TRBV19,TRBD1,TRBJ1-5,NA
CASSLATGWGEKLFF,TGCGCCAGCAGCTTGGCCACAGGGTGGGGTGAAAAACTGTTTTTT,15,TRBV5-1,NA,TRBJ1-4,NA
CASSFGGELFF,TGTGCCAGCAGCTTTGGGGGGGAGCTGTTTTTT,11,TRBV7-8,NA,TRBJ2-2,few
CASSSEGPPGGSGELFF,TGCGCCAGCAGCTCGGAGGGGCCTCCTGGGGGCAGCGGGGAGCTGTTTTTT,17,TRBV5-1,NA,TRBJ2-2,NA
CASSRGPQETQYF,TGTGCCAGCAGCCGTGGGCCTCAAGAGACCCAGTACTTC,13,TRBV7-7,NA,TRBJ2-5,NA
CASSFGLGEGYEQYF,TGTGCCAGCAGCTTTGGACTAGGAGAGGGCTACGAGCAGTACTTC,15,TRBV7-6,TRBD2,TRBJ2-7,NA
CASSDRAGDGYTF,TGTGCCAGCAGTGACAGGGCTGGGGATGGCTACACCTTC,13,TRBV6-1,NA,TRBJ1-2,NA
CASSYSVEVPDTQYF,TGTGCCAGCAGTTACTCTGTTGAAGTTCCAGATACGCAGTATTTT,15,TRBV6-5,NA,TRBJ2-3,NA
CASSLQGMGNQPQHF,TGTGCCAGCAGTTTACAGGGGATGGGCAATCAGCCCCAGCATTTT,15,TRBV6-5,TRBD1,TRBJ1-5,NA
CASSQGLAGNNEQFF,TGTGCCAGCAGCCAAGGATTAGCGGGAAACAATGAGCAGTTCTTC,15,TRBV3-1/TRBV3-2,TRBD2,TRBJ2-1,NA
CATSRGRLVTNEKLFF,TGTGCCACCAGCAGAGGACGACTAGTAACTAATGAAAAACTGTTTTTT,16,TRBV15,NA,TRBJ1-4,NA
CAWSSGIYGYTF,TGTGCCTGGAGTTCCGGCATCTATGGCTACACCTTC,12,TRBV30,NA,TRBJ1-2,few
CASSQVGPETQYF,TGTGCCAGCAGCCAAGTTGGTCCGGAGACCCAGTACTTC,13,TRBV14,NA,TRBJ2-5,NA
CATEDKSGANVLTF,TGTGCCACCGAAGATAAGTCTGGGGCCAACGTCCTGACTTTC,14,TRBV6-5,NA,TRBJ2-6,NA
CASRALAGDTGELFF,TGCGCCAGCAGGGCTCTAGCGGGAGACACCGGGGAGCTGTTTTTT,15,TRBV5-1,TRBD2,TRBJ2-2,few
CASSQNMAETQYF,TGTGCCAGCAGCCAAAATATGGCAGAGACCCAGTACTTC,13,TRBV14,NA,TRBJ2-5,NA
CATSDNRDNSPLHF,TGTGCCACCAGTGATAACAGAGATAATTCACCCCTCCACTTT,14,TRBV24-1,NA,TRBJ1-6,NA
CASSLWGGTADTQYF,TGTGCCAGCAGCTTGTGGGGGGGCACCGCAGATACGCAGTATTTT,15,TRBV4-2,NA,TRBJ2-3,NA
CASSTESTDTQYF,TGTGCTAGTTCGACAGAGAGCACAGATACGCAGTATTTT,13,TRBV12-5,NA,TRBJ2-3,NA
CASSPIRDSNSPLHF,TGTGCCAGCTCACCAATTAGGGACAGTAATTCACCCCTCCACTTT,15,TRBV18,TRBD1,TRBJ1-6,NA
CASDGNEKLFF,TGTGCCAGCGACGGGAATGAAAAACTGTTTTTT,11,TRBV28,NA,TRBJ1-4,NA